One sample yielded the 5 T cell receptor beta chains listed below, sequenced in a study of blood T cell repertoires in COVID-19. Repertoires were generated with immunoSEQ multiplex PCR, while TCRdb's copy carries only in-frame clones and drops some. The sample lists approximately 32,000 clones, roughly nine tenths seen once, with 3.7% in the top ten. Sequenced sample: peripheral blood. These receptors all stem from a man aged 55 to 70 with acute or convalescent COVID-19.

This chain connects TRBV19 to TRBJ2-1, with 8 bases identical to TRBD2. Per germline, CDR1 LNHDA and CDR2 SQIVND (reference sequence). CDR3 length equals 13 residues. The CDR3 loop reads CAVRGGLTNEQFF. CDR3 DNA sequence: TGTGCTGTACGGGGGGGACTTACGAATGAGCAGTTCTTC.

This chain uses TRBV7-9 with TRBJ1-2; D uncertain. Trimming pared 4 bases from V and 5 bases from J, leaving 17 bases between. The CDR3 runs 15 residues. Germline loops: CDR1 SEHNR, CDR2 FQNEAQ (reference sequence). The CDR3 nucleotides read TGTGCCAGCAGCTCTCAAACCCCACTACCTTATGGCTACACCTTC. It specifies CASSSQTPLPYGYTF.

The CDR3 DNA is TGTGCCAGCAAACTACAGGGGGACACTGAAGCTTTCTTT. This encodes CASKLQGDTEAFF. The chain is built from TRBV7-9 and TRBJ1-1, with 8 bases identical to TRBD1. The CDR3 loop spans 13 amino acids. From germline, CDR1 is SEHNR and CDR2 FQNEAQ (reference sequence). V gave up 7 bases and J gave up 3 bases; unmatched junction bases: 4.

The chain has TRBV5-5 and TRBJ2-1; the match to TRBD1 covers 9 bases. The CDR3 is 16 amino acids. CDR1 is SGHKS and CDR2 is YYEKEE in the germline V gene (reference sequence). V lost 6 bases, J lost 6 bases, and 13 bases stayed unmatched. The CDR3 spells CASTALSGTGSNEQFF. The DNA of the CDR3 is TGTGCCAGCACCGCACTCTCCGGGACAGGGTCCAATGAGCAGTTCTTC. The full variable domain, rest sourced from reference TRBV5-5 and TRBJ2-1, is DAGVTQSPTHLIKTRGQQVTLRCSPISGHKSVSWYQQVLGQGPQFIFQYYEKEERGRGNFPDRFSARQFPNYSSELNVNALLLGDSALYLCASTALSGTGSNEQFFGPGTRLTVL.

V is TRBV6-5 and J is TRBJ2-2; 7 bases are shared with TRBD2. This CDR3 is built from 14 residues. The J segment lost 4 bases and the V segment lost 11 bases, leaving 10 bases of the junction unmatched. Germline values: CDR1 MNHEY, CDR2 SVGAGI. The CDR3 loop is CAGRVRGSTGELFF. CDR3 bases: TGTGCCGGGAGGGTCCGCGGATCCACCGGGGAGCTGTTTTTT.